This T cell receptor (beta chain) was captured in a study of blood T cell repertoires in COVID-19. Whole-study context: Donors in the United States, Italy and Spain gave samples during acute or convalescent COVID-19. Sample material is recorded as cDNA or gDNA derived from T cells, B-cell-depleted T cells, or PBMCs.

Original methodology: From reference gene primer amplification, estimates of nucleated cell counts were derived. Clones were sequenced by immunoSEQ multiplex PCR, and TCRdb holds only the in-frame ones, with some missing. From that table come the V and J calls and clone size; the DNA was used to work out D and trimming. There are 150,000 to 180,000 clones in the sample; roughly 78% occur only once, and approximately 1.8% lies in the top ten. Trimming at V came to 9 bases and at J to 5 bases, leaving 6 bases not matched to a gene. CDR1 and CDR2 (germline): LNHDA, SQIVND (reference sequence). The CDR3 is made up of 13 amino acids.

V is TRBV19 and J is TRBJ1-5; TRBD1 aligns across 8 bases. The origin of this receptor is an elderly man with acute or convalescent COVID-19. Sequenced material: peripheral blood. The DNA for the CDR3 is TGTGCCAGCGACAACAGGGGGGATCAGCCCCAGCATTTT. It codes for CASDNRGDQPQHF.